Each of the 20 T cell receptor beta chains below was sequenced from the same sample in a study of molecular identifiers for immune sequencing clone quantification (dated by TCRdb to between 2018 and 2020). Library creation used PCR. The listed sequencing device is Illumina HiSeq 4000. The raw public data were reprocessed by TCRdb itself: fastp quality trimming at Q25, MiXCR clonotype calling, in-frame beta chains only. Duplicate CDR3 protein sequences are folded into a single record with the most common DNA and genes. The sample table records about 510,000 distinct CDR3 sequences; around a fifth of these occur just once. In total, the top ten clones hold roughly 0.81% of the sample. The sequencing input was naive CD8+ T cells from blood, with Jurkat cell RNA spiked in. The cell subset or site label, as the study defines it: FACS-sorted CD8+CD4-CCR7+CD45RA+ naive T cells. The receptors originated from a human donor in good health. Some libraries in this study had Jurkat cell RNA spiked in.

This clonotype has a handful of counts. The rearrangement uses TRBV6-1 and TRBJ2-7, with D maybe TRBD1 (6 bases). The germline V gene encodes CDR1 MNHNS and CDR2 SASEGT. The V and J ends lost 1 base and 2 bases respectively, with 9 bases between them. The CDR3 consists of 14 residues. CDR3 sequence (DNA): TGTGCCAGCAGTGAAGGAGGACAGACCTACGAGCAGTACTTC. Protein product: CASSEGGQTYEQYF.

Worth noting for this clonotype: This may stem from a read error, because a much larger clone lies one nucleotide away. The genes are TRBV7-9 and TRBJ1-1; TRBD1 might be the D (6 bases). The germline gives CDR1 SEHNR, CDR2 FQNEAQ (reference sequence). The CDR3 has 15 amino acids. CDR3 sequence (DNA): TGTGCCAGCAGCTTAGCACAGGGAGTTGGGACTGGAGCTTTCTTT. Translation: CASSLAQGVGTGAFF.

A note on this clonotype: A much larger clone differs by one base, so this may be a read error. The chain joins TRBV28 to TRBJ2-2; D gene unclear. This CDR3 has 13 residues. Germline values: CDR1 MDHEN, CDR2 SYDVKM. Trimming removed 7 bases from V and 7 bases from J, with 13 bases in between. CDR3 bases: TGTGCCAGCAATTTTAGGATGGTCGGGGAGCTGTTTTTT. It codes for CASNFRMVGELFF. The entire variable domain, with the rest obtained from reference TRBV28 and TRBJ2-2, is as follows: DVKVTQSSRYLVKRTGEKVFLECVQDMDHENMFWYRQDPGLGLRLIYFSYDVKMKEKGDIPEGYSVSREKKERFSLILESASTNQTSMYLCASNFRMVGELFFGEGSRLTVL.

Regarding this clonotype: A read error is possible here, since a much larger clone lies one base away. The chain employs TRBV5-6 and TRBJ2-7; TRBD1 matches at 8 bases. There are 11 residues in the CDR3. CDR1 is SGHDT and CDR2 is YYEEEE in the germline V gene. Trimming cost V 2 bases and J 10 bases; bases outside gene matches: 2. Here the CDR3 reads CASSFGQGQYF. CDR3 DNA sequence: TGTGCCAGCAGCTTTGGACAGGGCCAGTACTTC.

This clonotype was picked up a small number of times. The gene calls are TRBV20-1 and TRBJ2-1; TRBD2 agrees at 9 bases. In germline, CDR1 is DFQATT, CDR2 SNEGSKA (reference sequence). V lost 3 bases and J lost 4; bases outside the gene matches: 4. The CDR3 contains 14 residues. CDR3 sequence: CSASPLAGYNEQFF. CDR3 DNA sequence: TGCAGTGCTAGTCCTCTAGCGGGATACAATGAGCAGTTCTTC.

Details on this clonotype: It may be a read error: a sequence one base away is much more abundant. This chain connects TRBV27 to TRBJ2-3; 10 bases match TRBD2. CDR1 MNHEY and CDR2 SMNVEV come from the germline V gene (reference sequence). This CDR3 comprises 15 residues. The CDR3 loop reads CAGSWGLANTDTQYF. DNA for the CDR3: TGTGCCGGCAGTTGGGGACTAGCGAACACAGATACGCAGTATTTT.

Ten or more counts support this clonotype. The chain's CDR3 is CASSLAGGRQYF. The CDR3 DNA reads TGTGCCAGCAGCCTGGCCGGGGGTAGGCAGTATTTT. The chain has TRBV5-8 and TRBJ2-3, with D tentatively TRBD2 (6 bases). The length of the CDR3 is 12 residues. V was clipped by 4 bases and J by 11 bases, with 14 bases between them. Germline CDR1 reads SGHTS; CDR2 reads YDEGEE.

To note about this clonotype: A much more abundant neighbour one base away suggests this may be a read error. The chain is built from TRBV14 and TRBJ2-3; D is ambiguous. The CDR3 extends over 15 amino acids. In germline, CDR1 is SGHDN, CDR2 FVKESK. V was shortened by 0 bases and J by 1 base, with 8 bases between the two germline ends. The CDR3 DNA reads TGTGCCAGCAGCCAAGAAGGTTATGGCACAGATACGCAGTATTTT. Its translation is CASSQEGYGTDTQYF.

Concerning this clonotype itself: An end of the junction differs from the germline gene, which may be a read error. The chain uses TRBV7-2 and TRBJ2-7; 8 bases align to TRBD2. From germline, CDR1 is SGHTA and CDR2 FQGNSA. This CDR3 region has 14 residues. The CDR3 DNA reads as TGTGCCAGCAGCTTTGGCGGGGGGCCCTACAAGCAGTACTTC. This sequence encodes CASSFGGGPYKQYF.

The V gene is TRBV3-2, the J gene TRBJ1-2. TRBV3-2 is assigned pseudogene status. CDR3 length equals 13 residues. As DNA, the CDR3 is TGTGCCAGCAGCCAGGAGTTCATCTATGGCTACGCCTTC. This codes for CASSQEFIYGYAF.

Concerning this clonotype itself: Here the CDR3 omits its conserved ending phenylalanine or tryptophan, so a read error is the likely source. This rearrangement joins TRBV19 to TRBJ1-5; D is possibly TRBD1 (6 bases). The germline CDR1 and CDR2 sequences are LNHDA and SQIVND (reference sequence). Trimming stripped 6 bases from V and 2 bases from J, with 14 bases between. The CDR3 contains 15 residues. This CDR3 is CASRLDSWGNQPQHL. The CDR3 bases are TGTGCCAGTAGGCTGGACAGTTGGGGCAATCAGCCCCAGCATCTT.

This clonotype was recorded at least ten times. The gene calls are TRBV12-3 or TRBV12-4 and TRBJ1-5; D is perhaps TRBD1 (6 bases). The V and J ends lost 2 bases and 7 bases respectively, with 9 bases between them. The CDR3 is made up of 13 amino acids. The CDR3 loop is CASSLTGPQPQHF. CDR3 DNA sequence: TGTGCCAGCAGTTTAACAGGGCCCCAGCCCCAGCATTTT.

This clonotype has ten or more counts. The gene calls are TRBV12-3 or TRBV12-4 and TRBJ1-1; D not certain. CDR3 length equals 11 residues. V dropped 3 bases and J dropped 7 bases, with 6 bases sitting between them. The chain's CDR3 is CASSFSLEAFF. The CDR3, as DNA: TGTGCCAGCAGTTTCTCCCTTGAAGCTTTCTTT.

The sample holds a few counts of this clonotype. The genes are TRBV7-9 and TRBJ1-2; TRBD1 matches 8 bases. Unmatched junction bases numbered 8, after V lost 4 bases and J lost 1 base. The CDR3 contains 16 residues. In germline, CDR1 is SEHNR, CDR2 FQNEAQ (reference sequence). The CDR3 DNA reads TGTGCCAGCAGCTGGGGACAGGTGGGCCTTAACTATGGCTACACCTTC. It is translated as CASSWGQVGLNYGYTF.

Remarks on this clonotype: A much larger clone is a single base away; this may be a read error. In nucleotides, the CDR3 is TGCGCCAGCGGCCCCAGGACCGCGCAATACGAGCAGTACTTC. This translates into CASGPRTAQYEQYF. V is TRBV4-1 and J is TRBJ2-7; D unclear. There are 14 residues in the CDR3. Germline V gene data show CDR1 as MGHRA and CDR2 as YSYEKL. V lost 8 bases and J 4 bases, leaving 18 bases between the germline ends.

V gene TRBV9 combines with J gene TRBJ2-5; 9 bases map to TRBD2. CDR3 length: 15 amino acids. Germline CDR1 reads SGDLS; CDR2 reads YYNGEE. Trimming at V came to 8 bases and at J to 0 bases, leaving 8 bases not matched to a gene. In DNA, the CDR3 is TGTGCCAGTACGCGGGGGGGATCGTACCAAGAGACCCAGTACTTC. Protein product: CASTRGGSYQETQYF.

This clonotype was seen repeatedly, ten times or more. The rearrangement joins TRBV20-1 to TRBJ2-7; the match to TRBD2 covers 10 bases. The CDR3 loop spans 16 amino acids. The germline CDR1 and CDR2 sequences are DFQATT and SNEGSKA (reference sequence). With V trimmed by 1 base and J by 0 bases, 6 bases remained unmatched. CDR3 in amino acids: CSARARLAGASYEQYF. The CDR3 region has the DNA TGCAGTGCTAGAGCAAGGCTAGCGGGGGCCTCCTACGAGCAGTACTTC.

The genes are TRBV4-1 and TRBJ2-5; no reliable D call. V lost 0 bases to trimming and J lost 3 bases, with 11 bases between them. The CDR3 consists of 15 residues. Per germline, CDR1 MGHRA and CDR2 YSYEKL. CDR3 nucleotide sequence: TGCGCCAGCAGCCAAGACCGAACACGCAAAGAGACCCAGTACTTC. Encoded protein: CASSQDRTRKETQYF.

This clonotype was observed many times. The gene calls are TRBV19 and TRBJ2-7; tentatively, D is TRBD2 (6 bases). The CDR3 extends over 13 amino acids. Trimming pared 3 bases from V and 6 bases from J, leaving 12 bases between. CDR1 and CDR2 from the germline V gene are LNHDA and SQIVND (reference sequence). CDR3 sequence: CASSMGLPSEQYF. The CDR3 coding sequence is TGTGCCAGTAGTATGGGACTCCCTTCCGAGCAGTACTTC.

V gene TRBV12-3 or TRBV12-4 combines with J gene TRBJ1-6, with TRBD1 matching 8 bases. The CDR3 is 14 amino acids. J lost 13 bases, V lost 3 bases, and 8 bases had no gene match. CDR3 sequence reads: CASSFGGQGVPLHF. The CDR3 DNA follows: TGTGCCAGCAGTTTTGGAGGACAGGGAGTTCCCCTCCACTTT.